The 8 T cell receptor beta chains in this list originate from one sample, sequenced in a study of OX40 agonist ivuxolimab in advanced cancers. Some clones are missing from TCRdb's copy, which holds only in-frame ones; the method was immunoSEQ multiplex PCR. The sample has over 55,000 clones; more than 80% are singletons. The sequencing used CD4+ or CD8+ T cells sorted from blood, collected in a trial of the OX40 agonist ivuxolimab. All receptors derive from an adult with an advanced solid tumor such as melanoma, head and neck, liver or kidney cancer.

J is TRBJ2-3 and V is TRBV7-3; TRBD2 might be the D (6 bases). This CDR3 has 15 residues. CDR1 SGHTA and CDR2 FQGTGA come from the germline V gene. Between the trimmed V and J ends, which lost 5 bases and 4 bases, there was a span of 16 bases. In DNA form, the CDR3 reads TGTGCCAGCAGCCCCGTTAGTGGAGGGGCAGATACGCAGTATTTT. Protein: CASSPVSGGADTQYF.

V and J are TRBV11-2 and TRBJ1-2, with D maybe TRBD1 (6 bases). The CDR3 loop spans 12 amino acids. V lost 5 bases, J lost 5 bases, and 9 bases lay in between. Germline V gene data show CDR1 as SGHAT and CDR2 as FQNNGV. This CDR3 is CASSPQGYGYTF. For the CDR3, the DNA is TGTGCCAGCAGCCCTCAGGGGTATGGCTACACCTTC. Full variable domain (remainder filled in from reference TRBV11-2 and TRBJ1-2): EAGVAQSPRYKIIEKRQSVAFWCNPISGHATLYWYQQILGQGPKLLIQFQNNGVVDDSQLPKDRFSAERLKGVDSTLKIQPAKLEDSAVYLCASSPQGYGYTFGSGTRLTVV.

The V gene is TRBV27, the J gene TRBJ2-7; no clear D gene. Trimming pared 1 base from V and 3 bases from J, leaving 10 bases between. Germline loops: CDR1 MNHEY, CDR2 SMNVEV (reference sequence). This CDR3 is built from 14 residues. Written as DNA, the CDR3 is TGTGCCAGCAGTTTATTTCCGTCGGACTACGAGCAGTACTTC. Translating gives CASSLFPSDYEQYF.

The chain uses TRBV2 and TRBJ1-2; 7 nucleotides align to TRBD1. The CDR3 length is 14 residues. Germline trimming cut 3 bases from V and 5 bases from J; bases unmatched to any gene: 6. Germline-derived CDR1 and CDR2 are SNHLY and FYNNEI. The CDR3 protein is CASSDPGQKYGYTF. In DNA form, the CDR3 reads TGTGCCAGCAGTGATCCGGGACAGAAATATGGCTACACCTTC.

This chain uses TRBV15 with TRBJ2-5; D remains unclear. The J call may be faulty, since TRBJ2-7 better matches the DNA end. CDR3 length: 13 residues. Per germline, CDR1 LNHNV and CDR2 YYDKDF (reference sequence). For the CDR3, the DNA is TGTGCCACCAGCAGAGAGGTCTCCTACGAGCAGTACTTC. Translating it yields CATSREVSYEQYF.

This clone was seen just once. In DNA, the CDR3 is TGTGCCAGCAGCTTAACGGGGGCCGCCGATGGTCAGGGTACGCAGTATTTT. It codes for CASSLTGAADGQGTQYF. The chain is built from TRBV7-3 and TRBJ2-3; D perhaps matches TRBD1 (6 bases). CDR3 length equals 17 residues. The germline gives CDR1 SGHTA, CDR2 FQGTGA. Trimming left V 0 bases short and J 8 bases short, with 21 bases between.

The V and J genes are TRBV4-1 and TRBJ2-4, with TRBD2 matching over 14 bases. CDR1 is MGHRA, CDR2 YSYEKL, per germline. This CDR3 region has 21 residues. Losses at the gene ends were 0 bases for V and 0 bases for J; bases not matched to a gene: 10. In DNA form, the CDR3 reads TGCGCCAGCAGCCAAGATGGTGGACTAGCGGGAGGTACACTAGCCAAAAACATTCAGTACTTC. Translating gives CASSQDGGLAGGTLAKNIQYF.

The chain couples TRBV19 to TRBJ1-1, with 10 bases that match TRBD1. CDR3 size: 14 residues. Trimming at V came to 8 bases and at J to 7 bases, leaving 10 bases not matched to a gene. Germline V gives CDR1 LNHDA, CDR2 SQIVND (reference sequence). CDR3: CASDRDRGSGEAFF. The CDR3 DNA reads TGTGCCAGTGACCGGGACAGGGGTTCGGGTGAAGCTTTCTTT. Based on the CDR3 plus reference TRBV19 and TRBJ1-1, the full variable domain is DGGITQSPKYLFRKEGQNVTLSCEQNLNHDAMYWYRQDPGQGLRLIYYSQIVNDFQKGDIAEGYSVSREKKESFPLTVTSAQKNPTAFYLCASDRDRGSGEAFFGQGTRLTVV.